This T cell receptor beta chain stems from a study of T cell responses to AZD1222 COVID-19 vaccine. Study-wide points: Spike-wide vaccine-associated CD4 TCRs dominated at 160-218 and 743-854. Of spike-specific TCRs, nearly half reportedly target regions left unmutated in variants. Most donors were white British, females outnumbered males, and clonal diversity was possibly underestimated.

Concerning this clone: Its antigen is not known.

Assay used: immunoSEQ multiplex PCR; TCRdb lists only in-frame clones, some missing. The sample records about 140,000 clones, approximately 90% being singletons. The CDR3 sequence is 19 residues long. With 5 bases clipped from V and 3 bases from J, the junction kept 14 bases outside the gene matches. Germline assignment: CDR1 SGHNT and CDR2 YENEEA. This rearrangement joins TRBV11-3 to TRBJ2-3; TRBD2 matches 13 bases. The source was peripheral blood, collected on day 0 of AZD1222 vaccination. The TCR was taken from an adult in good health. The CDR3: CASSTRLAGGSGFTDTQYF. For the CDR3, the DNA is TGTGCCAGCAGCACCCGACTAGCGGGGGGAAGCGGATTTACAGATACGCAGTATTTT.